This TCR beta chain emerged from a study of T-cell memory formation after mild COVID-19. TCRdb re-analysed the 5' RACE reads in MiXCR, keeping a single row per CDR3 protein. Seen here are more than 450,000 distinct CDR3 sequences, about a sixth observed once, and the top ten hold about 12%. Germline V gene data show CDR1 as SQVTM and CDR2 as ANQGSEA. The V and J ends lost 2 bases and 8 bases, in that order; junction bases with no gene match: 9. The CDR3 is made up of 14 amino acids. This clonotype was counted a few times. What it binds is unknown. Study conclusions and caveats: Day 15 to 85 contractors were CD4/CD8 balanced; later expanders leaned CD4+.

This receptor was obtained from an adult woman who had mild COVID-19 (a few samples of this study predate the infection). Cell type and time point are not known. Input material: PBMCs or a T cell subset sorted from them (not recorded which). The chain combines TRBV29-1 with TRBJ2-1, with 7 bases identical to TRBD1. The CDR3 region is CSVEMETGMYEQFF. The DNA of the CDR3 is TGCAGCGTTGAAATGGAGACAGGGATGTATGAGCAGTTCTTC.